The subject of this entry is one T cell receptor (beta chain). Ten or more counts support this clonotype. Its binding antigen is unknown. The input lacks base qualities; no much larger clone sits a single base away. TCR cDNA was synthesized by 5'RACE template switching, through which a universal primer site and unique molecular identifiers were introduced. Priming for cDNA synthesis came from both the TCR alpha and TCR beta constant segments. Two PCR steps were used to amplify libraries, with sample barcodes and sequencing adapters being added in the second step. Sequencing of libraries was performed on Illumina HiSeq 2500 (2x100 bp) or NovaSeq (2x150 bp). Regarding the original processing steps: MIGEC handled demultiplexing of reads and collapsing into UMI consensus sequences, while MiXCR performed V(D)J alignment. Vaccine-responding clonotypes were identified with edgeR using replicate PBMC samples, with FDR below 0.01 and a log2 fold change above 5 up to day 15 being required. Bulk clonotypes were assigned CD4 or CD8 identity according to which sequenced CD4 or CD8 repertoire held them at higher abundance. TCRdb trimmed public reads at Q25 via fastp, called clones via MiXCR and kept in-frame beta chains. Merged by CDR3 protein, the rows form single entries marked with the most common genes and DNA. What appears here as the V and J calls and clone size reflects TCRdb's work, not the paper's. Here the sample has 150,000 to 200,000 distinct CDR3 sequences; roughly 6.2% occur a single time. Jointly, the top ten make up roughly 3% of the sample.

The CDR3 runs 17 amino acids, cysteine and phenylalanine included. The retained sequence is limited to the CDR3, 51 bases, with the frame set at the first base. Relative to germline, V is missing 2 bases and J is missing 4 bases, with 5 bases of the junction outside any gene match. CDR1 is given as MNHEY and CDR2 as SVGEGT, both from the germline V gene. These data originate in a study of T cells after yellow fever vaccination (dated by TCRdb to the late 2010s). The study in broad terms: Libraries from fractions with low cell numbers were prepared with the SMART-Seq v4 Ultra Low Input RNA kit. Bulk TCR alpha and beta repertoires were sequenced longitudinally to track T-cell clones before and after primary and booster YFV17D yellow fever vaccination. The cohort comprised two healthy male donors, one aged 18 to 29 and one aged 30 to 40 years. Blood was drawn at multiple timepoints before and after primary and secondary immunization, with bulk PBMC replicates and cell subsets isolated.

The treatment or condition label corresponds to: live attenuated yellow fever vaccine strain. A standard Ficoll-Paque protocol was used to isolate PBMCs from peripheral blood. Dynabeads CD4 and CD8 positive selection kits were used to isolate the CD4 and CD8 T-cell fractions. RNA was extracted with TriZol from bulk PBMCs, CD4 and CD8 fractions, and dextramer-positive and dextramer-negative fractions. Overall results and qualifications from the work: The study included only two donors, which limits how far the findings can be generalized. The secondary T-cell response was found to be weaker but faster than the primary response, with a peak reached on day 5 rather than on day 15. A small share of clonotypes was detected in both CD4 and CD8 compartments, with the overlap likely arising from convergent recombination. Computational filtering was required because FACS-sorted repertoires could contain abundant contaminating clonotypes from the bulk population. Most clones expanded after primary vaccination (96% of CD4 and roughly 91% of CD8) were re-detected after the booster, suggesting that broad memory maintenance occurred.

Sample: CD4+ T cells sorted from PBMCs, taken on the day of the first yellow fever vaccination. Here the chain combines TRBV6-2 or TRBV6-3 and TRBJ2-3, and 14 junctional nucleotides match TRBD2. The sequence derives from a man between 18 and 29 years old who received the YFV17D yellow fever vaccine. CDR3 region: CASSYPQTSGGADTQYF. The nucleotide sequence is given as TGTGCCAGCAGTTACCCCCAGACTAGCGGGGGGGCAGATACGCAGTATTTT.